This T cell receptor (beta chain) was retrieved from a study of identical twins (dated by TCRdb to the mid-2010s). Study-wide context: To test whether fetal clonotypes persist, this study deep-sequenced TCR alpha and beta repertoires from monozygotic twins, from unrelated adults of various ages, and from cord blood. Replicate twin experiments were performed at different times using different library preparation protocols to rule out contamination.

Broader findings and caveats from the paper: Zero-insertion analyses could be partly confounded by invariant T cells such as MAIT and iNKT, although diverse VJ usage argued against such confounding for most clonotypes. Compared with coincidental sharing between unrelated individuals, an excess of low generation-probability sequences was observed among out-of-frame TCR alpha sequences shared between twins. Recombination models systematically underestimated out-of-frame TCR alpha sharing in monozygotic twins but agreed with sharing between unrelated individuals. Because the same donors could not be followed over many years, the conclusions depended on cross-sectional statistical analysis. The excess sharing between twins in beta out-of-frame sequences was weaker because fewer shared sequences reduced the signal-to-noise ratio. Abundant cord blood beta clonotypes had fewer insertions, young adult naive repertoires showed a similar but weaker trend, and memory repertoires showed no such trend.

Every donor was a healthy Caucasian. The twin cohort comprised three pairs of female monozygotic twins, all aged roughly 18 to 30 years. Positive isolation kits from Invitrogen were used to isolate the CD4+ and CD8+ T cell populations. Libraries were built with 5' RACE. Instrument used: Illumina HiSeq 2000. Template switching introduced a universal primer binding site; the final cDNA contained a unique molecular identifier, enabling accurate counting of TCR cDNA molecules. First-strand cDNA for TCR alpha and beta chains was synthesized from specific primers in the conserved constant-segment region. To control for contamination, each cDNA library was double barcoded with a SMART-Mk sample barcode plus Illumina barcodes. TruSeq adapter sequences along with Illumina sample barcodes were introduced in two successive PCR steps. The Illumina HiSeq platform was used with custom primers to sequence TCR alpha and beta cDNA libraries. The source study handled its data this way. MiGEC processed the raw reads to extract unique molecular identifiers, while MiXCR was used to determine the CDR3 positions. For each individual, recombination models were inferred using an EM algorithm with the repgenHMM and IGoR tools. Shared clonotypes were analyzed with the tcR package in R, and sharing was normalized by the product of cloneset sizes. To study raw recombination free of thymic and clonal selection effects, out-of-frame nonproductive sequences were analyzed. TCRdb itself trimmed the public reads at Q25 with fastp, ran MiXCR and retained productive beta chains. Rows with a matching CDR3 protein are joined into one entry that keeps the most common DNA and genes. The V and J calls shown here were made by TCRdb, not taken from the authors' results. This sample has approximately 500,000 distinct CDR3 sequences in its table, and roughly 24% of those were observed once. The ten largest make up roughly 3% of the sample.

Taken from the germline V gene, the CDR1 and CDR2 loops are KGHSH and LQKENI. From cysteine to phenylalanine, the CDR3 is 14 amino acids long. Only the CDR3 DNA stays, 42 bases, in frame from base 1. V is shortened by 2 bases, J by 5 bases, and the region joining them spans 10 bases. This clonotype was seen more than once but under ten times. There is no known antigen for this receptor. Base-call qualities are not available, and no considerably larger clone is one nucleotide away. The data also belong to a second study, concerning T cells expressing NK-cell markers. The other study reports the following: Three sorted T-cell subsets (CD3+CD56+NKG2C+, CD3+CD56+NKG2C- and CD3+CD56-NKG2C+) from about 8 donors had their TCR beta-chain repertoires profiled. Of the eight sequenced donors, seven were found to be HCMV-seropositive and one was found to be HCMV-seronegative. In several experiments an anti-gammadeltaTCR antibody was added to restrict sorting to alphabetaTCR-expressing T cells. In over five donors, the dominant CD3+CD56+NKG2C+ clonotypes were found to rank among the top 10 CD8+ clonotypes and to make up 1.0-7.0% of CD8+ T cells. Those dominant clonotypes were again the most abundant among CD3+CD56-NKG2C+ cells in a handful of donors, at about 28.3-60.1%. Whether the expanded NKG2C-expressing T cell clones were specific for HCMV antigens was left unclear. All eight donors whose samples were sequenced were randomly selected healthy volunteers, three of them men and five women. To determine HCMV serostatus, a commercial ELISA kit was used to detect HCMV-specific IgG in serum. MIGEC handled demultiplexing of the reads and grouping by UMI, while MiTCR was used to assemble and quantify clonotypes. To remove erroneous sequences, TCR cDNA sequences were retained only when supported by two or more reads. The tcR package was used for downstream repertoire analysis, and clonotypes were matched between fractions using CDR3 nucleotide sequence together with V segment. VDJmatch was used to annotate antigen specificity against VDJdb, with one amino acid substitution in CDR3 allowed.

The rearranged chain carries TRBV18 and TRBJ2-1, with the identity of the D gene unclear. Sequenced: CD4+ T cells sorted from blood. The clonotype comes from a woman younger than 35 in good health. The CDR3 reads CASSPIGDDNEQFF. The bases read TGTGCCAGCTCACCAATTGGGGATGACAATGAGCAGTTCTTC.